The present entry profiles one T cell receptor (beta chain) with its context. Its specificity is unknown. Use of 60 Vbeta and 13 Jbeta primers characterized the PCR. Method: immunoSEQ multiplex PCR; TCRdb's copy keeps in-frame clones and lacks some. Here the sample spans about 98,000 clones, under 85% being singletons. The CDR3 spans 17 residues. V gave up 0 bases and J gave up 6 bases; unmatched junction bases: 9. From germline, CDR1 is LGHNA and CDR2 YNFKEQ. The data were taken from a study of cytomegalovirus exposure and HLA in healthy donors. Across the whole study: The study placed about four fifths of its 350 to 400 genotyped donors in the Caucasian-associated ancestry cluster. Findings of the study overall: Most TCR sequences showed up rarely, but some public TCRs showed up in many donors. Indistinguishable V segments, including TRBV6-2 and TRBV6-3, were excluded. An ancestry cluster, one associated with Asian ancestry, reportedly showed fewer N-insertions than the approximately 670-donor mean in a later analysis.

The rearrangement uses TRBV4-2 and TRBJ2-2; 8 bases agree with TRBD1. The TCR sequence derives from a man aged 18 to 29 in good health and CMV-seropositive. Sequenced input: PBMCs. CDR3 residues: CASSQDSRDRFPGELFF. CDR3 sequence (DNA): TGTGCCAGCAGCCAAGACTCTAGGGACAGGTTTCCCGGGGAGCTGTTTTTT.